Listed below are T cell receptor beta chains from one sample, sequenced in a study of T cell repertoires in cytomegalovirus infection. TCRdb called the reads again in MiXCR, with one record for every CDR3 protein. The profile covers about 210,000 distinct CDR3 sequences, with approximately 7% appearing a single time and roughly 6.5% taken by the ten largest. Source material: PBMCs. All receptors come from a human donor in good health (CMV status not recorded). Some clones in this sample may be carry-over from other donors' samples. CDR3s include the opening cysteine and the closing phenylalanine or tryptophan. The order of the fields is V gene, J gene, clone size, D gene, CDR3 DNA, CDR3 protein. D genes are given only for firm matches. Clone size is shown for a subset of rows, as once, few, many or a class of expanded clone.

>TRBV7-9|TRBJ2-7|NA|TRBD2
TGTGCCACAGGGACTACCTCCTACGAGCAGTACTTC
CATGTTSYEQYF
>TRBV5-4|TRBJ1-1|many|NA
TGTGCCAGCAGCTTGGCCTCGGGGCCCTACACTGAAGCTTTCTTT
CASSLASGPYTEAFF
>TRBV10-3|TRBJ2-2|many|NA
TGTGCCATCAGGGGAAAGGGGACCGGGGAGCTGTTTTTT
CAIRGKGTGELFF
>TRBV7-9|TRBJ2-6|NA|NA
TGTGCCAGCAGCCAATACAGGGATTCTGGGGCCAACGTCCTGACTTTC
CASSQYRDSGANVLTF
>TRBV23-1|TRBJ1-2|few|NA
TGCGCCAGCAGTCAATATGGAATCGGGGGCTACACCTTC
CASSQYGIGGYTF
>TRBV5-6|TRBJ1-1|NA|NA
TGTGCCAGCAGCTTGTTTAGGGCCAGTCTGAACACTGAAGCTTTCTTT
CASSLFRASLNTEAFF
>TRBV3-1|TRBJ1-2|many|TRBD1
TGTGCCAGCAGCCAAGACGCCGGGGGACAGATCCCCTCTCGGGGTGGCTACACCTTC
CASSQDAGGQIPSRGGYTF
>TRBV29-1|TRBJ2-5|NA|NA
TGCAGCGTCGGAGGGTTTTTGGAGACCCAGTACTTC
CSVGGFLETQYF
>TRBV6-1|TRBJ2-7|many|TRBD1
TGTGCCAGCAGTGAATTCGAGGGACAGGGGGAGCAGTACTTC
CASSEFEGQGEQYF
>TRBV5-1|TRBJ1-5|many|TRBD1
TGCGCCAGCAGCTTGGATGACAGGGCCAATCAGCCCCAGCATTTT
CASSLDDRANQPQHF
>TRBV10-3|TRBJ1-1|NA|NA
TGTGCCATCTCAAGCACGGCAGGGCTTATGAGCACTGAAGCTTTCTTT
CAISSTAGLMSTEAFF
>TRBV7-2|TRBJ2-7|many|NA
TGTGCCAGCAGCCGAAGCGGGCCGCCTGACGAGCAGTACTTC
CASSRSGPPDEQYF
>TRBV7-2|TRBJ2-7|NA|TRBD1
TGTGCCAGCAGCGGAATGGGACAGGGGACGTACGAGCAGTACTTC
CASSGMGQGTYEQYF
>TRBV7-2|TRBJ2-5|many|TRBD2
TGTGCCAGCAGCAGACTAGCGGGGGGCCGGGGGACCCAGTACTTC
CASSRLAGGRGTQYF
>TRBV5-5|TRBJ1-1|many|NA
TGTGCCAGCAGCTTGTTGGACCTGACAGGCACTGAAGCTTTCTTT
CASSLLDLTGTEAFF
>TRBV6-2/TRBV6-3|TRBJ1-1|many|TRBD1
TGTGCCAGCCGAGCGTTCAGACAGGGGGAGAACACTGAAGCTTTCTTT
CASRAFRQGENTEAFF
>TRBV28|TRBJ2-7|many|TRBD1
TGTGCCAGCAGTGACACAGGGGGTTCCTACGAGCAGTACTTC
CASSDTGGSYEQYF
>TRBV6-2/TRBV6-3|TRBJ2-7|many|TRBD2
TGTGCCAGCAGTTACGCGGGAGCCGAGCAGTACTTC
CASSYAGAEQYF
>TRBV29-1|TRBJ1-1|NA|NA
TGCAGCGCCTCAGAGACCGCGAACACTGAAGCTTTCTTT
CSASETANTEAFF
>TRBV10-3|TRBJ1-3|many|NA
TGTGCCATCAGTGAGTCGAGGGAAGCCGGAAACACCATATATTTT
CAISESREAGNTIYF